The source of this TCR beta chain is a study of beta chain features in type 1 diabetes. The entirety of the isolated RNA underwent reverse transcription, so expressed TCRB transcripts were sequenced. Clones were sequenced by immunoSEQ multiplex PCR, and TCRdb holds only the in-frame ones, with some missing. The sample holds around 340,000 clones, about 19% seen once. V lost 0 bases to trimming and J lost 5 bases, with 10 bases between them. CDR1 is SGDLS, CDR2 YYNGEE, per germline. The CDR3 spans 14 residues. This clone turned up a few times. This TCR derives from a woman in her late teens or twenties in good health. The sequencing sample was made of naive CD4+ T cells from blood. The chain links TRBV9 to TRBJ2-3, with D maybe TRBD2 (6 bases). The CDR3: CASSVELAGDTQYF. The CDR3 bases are TGTGCCAGCAGCGTAGAACTAGCTGGAGATACGCAGTATTTT.